Here is one T cell receptor (beta chain) with its context. This sample is part of a study of blood T cell repertoires in COVID-19. TCRdb's table, derived via immunoSEQ multiplex PCR, lists solely in-frame clones and lacks some. The repertoire holds 230,000 or so clones, 70% to 90% seen once, with 3.5% to 4.5% in the top ten. The sequenced sample consisted of PBMCs or T cells enriched from blood (not recorded which). The TCR comes from a woman aged 35 to 49 with acute COVID-19.

CDR3 sequence reads: CASSQSVQGARQPQHF. The CDR3, as DNA: TGTGCCAGCAGCCAGAGCGTACAGGGGGCGCGTCAGCCCCAGCATTTT. The chain is built from TRBV7-2 and TRBJ1-5, with 9 positions matching TRBD1. The CDR3 sequence is 16 residues long. CDR1 and CDR2 (germline): SGHTA, FQGNSA. V dropped 5 bases and J dropped 6; count of bases not matched to a gene: 11.